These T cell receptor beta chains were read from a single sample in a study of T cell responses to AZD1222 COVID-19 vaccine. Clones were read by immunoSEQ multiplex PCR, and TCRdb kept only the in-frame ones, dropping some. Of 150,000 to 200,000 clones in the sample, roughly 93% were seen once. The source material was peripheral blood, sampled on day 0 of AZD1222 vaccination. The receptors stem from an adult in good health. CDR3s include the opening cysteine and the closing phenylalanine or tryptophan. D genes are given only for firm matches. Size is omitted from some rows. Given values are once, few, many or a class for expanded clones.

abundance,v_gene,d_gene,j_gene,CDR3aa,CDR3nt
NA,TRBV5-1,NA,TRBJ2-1,CASSLGSHTFYNEQFF,TGCGCCAGCAGCTTGGGAAGCCACACCTTCTACAATGAGCAGTTCTTC
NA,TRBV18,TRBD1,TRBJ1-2,CASSPGTEIGYGYTF,TGTGCCAGCTCACCCGGGACAGAGATTGGCTATGGCTACACCTTC
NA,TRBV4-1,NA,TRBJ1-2,CASSHPLAPGAGFPSSYGYTF,TGCGCCAGCAGCCACCCCTTGGCCCCGGGGGCCGGTTTCCCTTCTAGCTATGGCTACACCTTC
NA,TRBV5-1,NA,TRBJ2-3,CASSLAHWGTDTQYF,TGCGCCAGCAGCTTGGCCCACTGGGGCACAGATACGCAGTATTTT
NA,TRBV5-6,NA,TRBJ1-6,CASSWPIGSPLHF,TGTGCCAGCAGCTGGCCCATAGGGTCACCCCTCCACTTT
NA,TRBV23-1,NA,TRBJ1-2,CASSQSSTDTQDYGYTF,TGCGCCAGCAGTCAATCTTCTACGGATACTCAGGACTATGGCTACACCTTC
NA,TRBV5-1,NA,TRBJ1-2,CASSLLVSYGYTF,TGCGCCAGCAGCCTGCTTGTAAGCTATGGCTACACCTTC
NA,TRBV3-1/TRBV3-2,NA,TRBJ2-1,CASTRGVGDEQFF,TGTGCCAGCACCCGAGGGGTGGGCGATGAGCAGTTCTTC
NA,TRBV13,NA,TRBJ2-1,CASSLYYEQFF,TGTGCCAGCAGCTTATATTATGAGCAGTTCTTC
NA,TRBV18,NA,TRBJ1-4,CASSPARGTNEKLFF,TGTGCCAGCTCACCAGCGAGGGGGACCAATGAAAAACTGTTTTTT
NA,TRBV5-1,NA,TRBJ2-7,CASSFRDSYEQYF,TGCGCCAGCAGCTTCCGCGACTCCTACGAGCAGTACTTC
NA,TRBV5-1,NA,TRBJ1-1,CASSMTPVNTEAFF,TGCGCCAGCAGCATGACCCCGGTGAACACTGAAGCTTTCTTT
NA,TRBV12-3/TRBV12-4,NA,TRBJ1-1,CASSSRQGAFF,TGTGCCAGCAGTTCGCGGCAAGGAGCTTTCTTT
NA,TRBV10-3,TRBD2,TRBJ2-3,CAISWTSGSSTDTQYF,TGTGCCATCAGTTGGACTAGCGGGTCTAGCACAGATACGCAGTATTTT
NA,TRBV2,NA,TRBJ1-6,CASSELGGRGHSPLHF,TGTGCCAGCAGTGAATTGGGGGGAAGGGGTCATTCACCCCTCCACTTT
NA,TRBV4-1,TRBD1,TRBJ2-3,CASSHVDRGRGADTQYF,TGCGCCAGCAGCCACGTTGACAGGGGGAGAGGTGCAGATACGCAGTATTTT
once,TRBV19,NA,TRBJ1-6,CASSIPMAGSALHF,TGTGCCAGTAGTATCCCCATGGCGGGTAGTGCCCTCCACTTT
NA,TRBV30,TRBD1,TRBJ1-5,CAWATGGAGQPQHF,TGTGCCTGGGCGACAGGGGGCGCCGGACAGCCCCAGCATTTT
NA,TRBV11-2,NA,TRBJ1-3,CASSFFRLRSGNTIYF,TGTGCCAGCAGCTTCTTTAGGTTACGCTCTGGAAACACCATATATTTT
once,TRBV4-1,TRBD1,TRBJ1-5,CASSQWQQGAQPQHF,TGCGCCAGCAGCCAATGGCAACAGGGGGCTCAGCCCCAGCATTTT
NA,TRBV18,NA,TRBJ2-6,CASSNQGPGANVLTF,TGTGCCAGCTCGAACCAGGGGCCTGGGGCCAACGTCCTGACTTTC